Each of the 29 T cell receptor beta chains below was sequenced from the same sample in a study of post-analysis software for immune sequencing data. Study-wide points: Relative to controls, patients had a handful of TRBV segments at higher frequency, with TRBV5-6, TRBV5-1 and TRBV20-1 among these.

Included in the TCR beta cDNA libraries were unique molecular identifiers. MiXCR was run by TCRdb on the PCR reads, yielding one entry per CDR3 protein. The sample shows fewer than 600,000 distinct CDR3 sequences, roughly 45% of them seen only once. Their cognate antigens are unknown. Sequencing was performed on blood. Source of these receptors: a girl between 5 and 17 years old with multiple sclerosis.

The chain carries TRBV20-1 and TRBJ2-1, with TRBD2 matching over 9 bases. V gave up 6 bases and J gave up 4 bases; unmatched junction bases: 7. CDR3 length: 14 amino acids. Germline V gene sequence: CDR1 DFQATT, CDR2 SNEGSKA (reference sequence). The CDR3 is CSASTSGFYNEQFF. The CDR3 nucleotides are TGCAGTGCGTCGACTAGCGGATTTTACAATGAGCAGTTCTTC.

The V call is TRBV20-1, the J call TRBJ2-1; 7 bases map to TRBD2. Looked up from germline, CDR1 is DFQATT and CDR2 is SNEGSKA (reference sequence). After removal of 6 bases from V and 6 bases from J, the junction contained 17 bases not matched to a gene. This CDR3 region has 16 residues. The CDR3 sequence: CSAWQTGTIIPNEQFF. CDR3 bases: TGCAGTGCGTGGCAGACCGGGACTATTATACCCAATGAGCAGTTCTTC.

The V call is TRBV6-5, the J call TRBJ2-7; 10 nucleotides agree with TRBD1. CDR3 size: 15 residues. With 6 bases clipped from V and 3 bases from J, the junction kept 8 bases outside the gene matches. From germline, CDR1 is MNHEY and CDR2 SVGAGI. The CDR3 coding sequence is TGTGCCAGCAGCCCCGGGGGACAGGGGCTCTACGAGCAGTACTTC. As protein: CASSPGGQGLYEQYF.

The V gene is TRBV15, the J gene TRBJ2-7; TRBD1 might be the D (5 bases). The CDR3 totals 14 residues. CDR1 and CDR2 (germline): LNHNV, YYDKDF (reference sequence). Trimming stripped 0 bases from V and 5 bases from J, with 11 bases between. The CDR3 loop reads CATSRDQGPNEQYF. The CDR3 DNA reads TGTGCCACCAGCAGAGATCAGGGCCCCAACGAGCAGTACTTC.

V and J are TRBV7-3 and TRBJ2-1, with 8 bases that match TRBD1. J lost 8 bases, V lost 2 bases, and 8 bases had no gene match. Germline V gene lookup returns CDR1 SGHTA and CDR2 FQGTGA. CDR3 length: 15 residues. CDR3 nucleotides: TGTGCCAGCAGCTTATCCGGACAGGGTCGCGATGAGCAGTTCTTC. It codes for CASSLSGQGRDEQFF.

The V gene is TRBV19, the J gene TRBJ2-7, with D hard to call. With the DNA end fitting TRBJ2-5 better, the J assignment may be wrong. Looked up from germline, CDR1 is LNHDA and CDR2 is SQIVND (reference sequence). This CDR3 has 13 residues. In DNA form, the CDR3 reads TGTGCCAGTAGTATCGAACGTGGTGAGACCCAGTACTTC. Translation: CASSIERGETQYF.

The chain has TRBV20-1 and TRBJ2-3; 12 bases fit TRBD2. Germline assignment: CDR1 DFQATT and CDR2 SNEGSKA (reference sequence). The CDR3 has 17 residues. V gave up 0 bases and J gave up 5 bases; unmatched junction bases: 9. CDR3 coding DNA: TGCAGTGCTAGAGAGGACGGCGGACTAGCGGGGCGAGATACGCAGTATTTT. As protein: CSAREDGGLAGRDTQYF.

The V and J genes are TRBV5-6 and TRBJ1-1, with D possibly matching TRBD1 (5 bases). CDR1 is SGHDT, CDR2 YYEEEE, per germline. The CDR3 runs 16 residues. Trimming pared 0 bases from V and 0 bases from J, leaving 12 bases between. The DNA of the CDR3 is TGTGCCAGCAGCTTGGTCCCCGGGACGGTGAACACTGAAGCTTTCTTT. Its translation: CASSLVPGTVNTEAFF.

There are a few counts of this clonotype. The chain joins TRBV5-1 to TRBJ2-7; 13 nucleotides match TRBD2. CDR1 and CDR2 (germline): SGHRS, YFSETQ. The CDR3 spans 16 residues. Trimming removed 0 bases from V and 3 bases from J; junction bases left unmatched: 3. CDR3 in amino acids: CASSLGLAGGNYEQYF. The CDR3 DNA reads as TGCGCCAGCAGCTTGGGACTAGCGGGAGGTAACTACGAGCAGTACTTC. Supplemented by reference TRBV5-1 and TRBJ2-7, the full variable domain reads KAGVTQTPRYLIKTRGQQVTLSCSPISGHRSVSWYQQTPGQGLQFLFEYFSETQRNKGNFPGRFSGRQFSNSRSEMNVSTLELGDSALYLCASSLGLAGGNYEQYFGPGTRLTVT.

The chain combines TRBV7-9 with TRBJ1-6, with 7 bases lining up with TRBD1. Looked up from germline, CDR1 is SEHNR and CDR2 is FQNEAQ (reference sequence). The V gene end was trimmed by 5 bases and the J gene end by 10 bases; junction bases not matched to a gene: 5. The CDR3 runs to 13 residues. CDR3 sequence (DNA): TGTGCCAGCAGCCTTGGGGACAGCTCACCCCTCCACTTT. This encodes CASSLGDSSPLHF.

This clonotype has just a few counts. The J gene is TRBJ1-5, the V gene TRBV28; the D is unclear. Germline V lookup: CDR1 MDHEN, CDR2 SYDVKM. This CDR3 region has 14 residues. The V end was cut by 8 bases, the J end by 6 bases, with 17 bases between. Here the CDR3 DNA reads TGTGCCAGCGCGGGAGTAGGGCTCAGTCAGCCCCAGCATTTT. Its translation: CASAGVGLSQPQHF.

This clonotype showed up just a few times. This rearrangement joins TRBV9 to TRBJ2-7, with 11 bases fitting TRBD2. There are 15 residues in the CDR3. After removal of 3 bases from V and 7 bases from J, the junction contained 9 bases not matched to a gene. Germline assignment: CDR1 SGDLS and CDR2 YYNGEE. The chain's CDR3 is CASSALAGGPEEQYF. The CDR3 coding sequence is TGTGCCAGCAGCGCCTTAGCGGGAGGGCCTGAAGAGCAGTACTTC.

The chain uses TRBV20-1 and TRBJ2-7; 8 positions agree with TRBD2. V lost 0 bases to trimming and J lost 2 bases; unmatched junction nucleotides: 6. The CDR3 is 15 residues long. Germline V gene lookup returns CDR1 DFQATT and CDR2 SNEGSKA (reference sequence). CDR3 in amino acids: CSARDLQRETYEQYF. DNA for the CDR3: TGCAGTGCTAGAGATCTCCAGCGGGAGACCTACGAGCAGTACTTC.

In its sample, this clonotype was seen a few times. The gene calls are TRBV6-5 and TRBJ2-3; 8 bases align to TRBD1. CDR1 MNHEY and CDR2 SVGAGI come from the germline V gene. The CDR3 is 13 residues long. With V trimmed by 8 bases and J by 1 base, 2 bases remained unmatched. The CDR3 region has the DNA TGTGCCAGCCAACAGGGGGGCACAGATACGCAGTATTTT. It translates to CASQQGGTDTQYF.

This chain joins TRBV21-1 and TRBJ2-3. TRBV21-1 is described as a pseudogene. The length of the CDR3 is 13 residues. CDR3 loop: CASSNNNTDTQYF. The CDR3 region has the DNA TGTGCCAGCAGCAATAACAACACAGATACGCAGTATTTT.

The chain uses TRBV2 and TRBJ2-1; 12 bases fit TRBD2. The CDR3 loop spans 14 amino acids. Germline V CDR1 and CDR2: SNHLY, FYNNEI. V was clipped by 8 bases and J by 4 bases; unmatched bases: 3. In DNA, the CDR3 is TGTGCCAGCCAGGGACTAGCGGGTTACAATGAGCAGTTCTTC. It translates to CASQGLAGYNEQFF.

Only a few counts were recorded for this clonotype. The V and J genes are TRBV5-1 and TRBJ2-5; possibly TRBD1 for D (5 bases). The J call is doubtful: the DNA matches TRBJ2-7 better. CDR3 size: 12 residues. CDR1 is SGHRS, CDR2 YFSETQ, per germline. CDR3 sequence (DNA): TGCGCCAGCAGCCAAGACAGAGACGAGCAGTACTTC. The encoded protein is CASSQDRDEQYF.

The chain has TRBV11-2 and TRBJ1-1, with 7 nucleotides matching TRBD1. This CDR3 is 13 amino acids long. V lost 6 bases to trimming and J lost 10 bases; unmatched junction nucleotides: 11. Per the germline V gene, CDR1 is SGHAT and CDR2 is FQNNGV. The CDR3: CASRLNTGDAAFF. CDR3 in DNA: TGTGCCAGCAGACTAAACACAGGGGATGCAGCTTTCTTT.

V and J are TRBV4-1 and TRBJ2-4, with TRBD1 identical over 7 bases. The DNA end favors TRBJ2-7, so the J call may be wrong. Germline CDR1 MGHRA, CDR2 YSYEKL. This CDR3 has 15 amino acids. CDR3 in DNA: TGCGCCAGCAGCCAAGGGGCAGGGGGAGTGTACGAGCAGTACTTC. As protein: CASSQGAGGVYEQYF.

The chain couples TRBV28 to TRBJ2-1; TRBD2 agrees at 7 bases. J gave up 3 bases and V 8 bases, and 13 bases lay outside the gene matches. The CDR3 has 16 residues. CDR1 and CDR2 (germline): MDHEN, SYDVKM. The DNA of the CDR3 is TGTGCCAGCGTGGGAGCAAGCGGGAATTTCTACAATGAGCAGTTCTTC. Encoded protein: CASVGASGNFYNEQFF.

The V and J genes are TRBV5-4 and TRBJ2-7; a possible D gene is TRBD1 (6 bases). This CDR3 spans 15 amino acids. CDR1 SGHNT and CDR2 YYREEE come from the germline V gene (reference sequence). Trimming stripped 4 bases from V and 3 bases from J, with 17 bases between. For the CDR3, the DNA is TGTGCCAGCAGCCCCGCCGGGCAGGGGATCTACGAGCAGTACTTC. Translated, it gives CASSPAGQGIYEQYF. Filled out from reference TRBV5-4 and TRBJ2-7, the complete variable domain reads ETGVTQSPTHLIKTRGQQVTLRCSSQSGHNTVSWYQQALGQGPQFIFQYYREEENGRGNFPPRFSGLQFPNYSSELNVNALELDDSALYLCASSPAGQGIYEQYFGPGTRLTVT.

The chain carries TRBV4-1 and TRBJ2-1; D remains unclear. The tail of the sequence fits TRBJ2-7 better, so the J call may be wrong. This CDR3 contains 12 residues. Per the germline V gene, CDR1 is MGHRA and CDR2 is YSYEKL. CDR3 nucleotide sequence: TGCGCCAGCAGCCAAGGAAGGAATGAGCAGTACTTC. It encodes CASSQGRNEQYF.

The rearrangement links TRBV12-5 to TRBJ2-2; D gene uncertain. The germline gives CDR1 LGHNT, CDR2 FRNRAP. The CDR3 is made up of 16 amino acids. Trimming took 2 bases from V and 4 from J, leaving 14 bases between them. Here the CDR3 reads CASGLTVTASTGELFF. CDR3 DNA: TGTGCTAGTGGTTTGACCGTCACCGCCAGCACCGGGGAGCTGTTTTTT. The full variable domain, its missing parts supplied by reference TRBV12-5 and TRBJ2-2, is DARVTQTPRHKVTEMGQEVTMRCQPILGHNTVFWYRQTMMQGLELLAYFRNRAPLDDSGMPKDRFSAEMPDATLATLKIQPSEPRDSAVYFCASGLTVTASTGELFFGEGSRLTVL.

This clonotype has more than one count but fewer than ten. V is TRBV6-2 or TRBV6-3 and J is TRBJ1-2; D unclear. The CDR3 runs to 13 residues. Germline-derived CDR1 and CDR2 are MNHEY and SVGEGT. Between the trimmed V and J ends, which lost 6 bases and 1 base, there was a span of 9 bases. CDR3 nucleotide sequence: TGTGCCAGCAGAGAAGTCCTTAACTATGGCTACACCTTC. It specifies CASREVLNYGYTF.

The V and J genes are TRBV20-1 and TRBJ2-1, with TRBD2 matching 10 bases. CDR1 and CDR2 from the germline V gene are DFQATT and SNEGSKA (reference sequence). This CDR3 is built from 16 residues. Germline trimming cut 6 bases from V and 5 bases from J; bases unmatched to any gene: 13. In DNA, the CDR3 is TGCAGTGCCCACCTATCGAGCGGGAGGGCAAACAATGAGCAGTTCTTC. This codes for CSAHLSSGRANNEQFF.

The V gene is TRBV28, the J gene TRBJ2-3; weak D call: TRBD1 (7 bases). The CDR3 length is 13 residues. The V end was cut by 10 bases, the J end by 4 bases, with 15 bases between. Germline V gene sequence: CDR1 MDHEN, CDR2 SYDVKM. CDR3 sequence: CATRDSLADTQYF. CDR3 coding DNA: TGTGCCACGCGGGACAGTCTCGCAGATACGCAGTATTTT.

The chain recombines TRBV5-1 with TRBJ1-1, with TRBD1 as a possible D gene (5 bases). The CDR3 is 16 residues long. Germline V gene sequence: CDR1 SGHRS, CDR2 YFSETQ. V was shortened by 4 bases and J by 1 base, with 17 bases between the two germline ends. This chain's CDR3 is CASSPEVTTGNTEAFF. In DNA, the CDR3 is TGCGCCAGCAGCCCGGAAGTAACAACAGGGAACACTGAAGCTTTCTTT.

The chain links TRBV25-1 to TRBJ1-5; D perhaps matches TRBD1 (5 bases). Between the trimmed V and J ends, which lost 2 bases and 1 base, there was a span of 6 bases. The CDR3 runs 14 residues. The germline V gene encodes CDR1 MGHDK and CDR2 SYGVNS. DNA for the CDR3: TGTGCCAGCAGTGAACAGGGAAGCAATCAGCCCCAGCATTTT. It is translated as CASSEQGSNQPQHF.

This chain connects TRBV28 to TRBJ2-7, with 7 bases matching TRBD1. This CDR3 is 13 amino acids long. J lost 7 bases, V lost 4 bases, and 7 bases had no gene match. Germline CDR1 and CDR2: MDHEN and SYDVKM. The CDR3 sequence is CASSSDRADEQYF. The CDR3 DNA is TGTGCCAGCAGTTCCGACAGGGCCGATGAGCAGTACTTC.